The text below deals with one TCR beta chain. The V and J ends lost 1 base and 0 bases respectively, with 6 bases between them. The CDR3 is 15 amino acids. Per the germline V gene, CDR1 is KGHDR and CDR2 is SFDVKD. This entry is derived from a study of blood T cell repertoires in COVID-19. Study at large: T cells, B-cell-depleted T cells, or PBMCs provided the cDNA or gDNA that served as material.

The table came from immunoSEQ multiplex PCR; TCRdb's copy has only in-frame clones and leaves some out. Of just over 150,000 clones detected, 90% to 95% appear once; the ten largest clones hold 3.5% to 5%. V and J are TRBV24-1 and TRBJ2-1; TRBD2 might be the D (5 bases). The sequence was obtained from a woman between 50 and 59 years old with acute or convalescent COVID-19. The sequenced sample consisted of peripheral blood. CDR3 protein: CATSDFGSSYNEQFF. The CDR3 nucleotides read TGTGCCACCAGTGATTTTGGGAGCTCCTACAATGAGCAGTTCTTC.